This T cell receptor beta chain appears in the sequencing data of a study of shared clonotypes between healthy human individuals. The study, taken as a whole, reports: In this cohort, only blood was sampled, and tissue repertoires likely differ.

Evenly divided among several immunoSEQ plates was the genomic DNA of each subset. The sequenced material, unsorted PBMC DNA, was run on ten immunoSEQ deep assay plates. Sequenced by immunoSEQ multiplex PCR; TCRdb stores in-frame clones only, minus some. The sample has about 470,000 clones; about 85% are singletons. Details on this clone: Antigen specificity is unknown.

Unsorted samples, those not sorted, used some 100 million PBMCs for genomic DNA. Germline-derived CDR1 and CDR2 are SGHRS and YFSETQ. The CDR3 length is 15 residues. V lost 1 base, J lost 0 bases, and 9 bases lay in between. This clonotype originated in a woman aged 40 to 55 in good health. Some clones in this sample may be carry-over from other donors' samples. The J gene is TRBJ2-3, the V gene TRBV5-1; D gene unclear. Sequencing input: PBMCs. CDR3 in amino acids: CASSLLGFSTDTQYF. The DNA for the CDR3 is TGCGCCAGCAGCTTGTTAGGGTTTAGCACAGATACGCAGTATTTT.